These T cell receptor beta chains were read from a single sample in a study of control samples from healthy donors and cancer patients. The data were produced by immunoSEQ multiplex PCR, yet TCRdb's version contains in-frame clones alone and is incomplete. This table has tens of thousands of clones, approximately 80% appearing once. The material sequenced was blood. These receptors came from a middle-aged man in good health. Each CDR3 is given with its conserved first and last residue. Fields, in order: clone size, D gene, J gene, V gene, CDR3 protein, CDR3 DNA. D genes are given only for firm matches. Only part of the rows carry a size: once, few, many, or a class if the clone is expanded.

NA	NA	TRBJ2-5	TRBV6-6	CASSYSGTHQETQYF	TGTGCCAGCAGTTACTCCGGGACGCACCAAGAGACCCAGTACTTC
NA	TRBD2	TRBJ2-5	TRBV11-3	CASRLGREPYQETQYF	TGTGCCAGCCGGCTGGGGCGGGAGCCGTACCAAGAGACCCAGTACTTC
once	NA	TRBJ2-3	TRBV5-5	CASSLTQGSDTQYF	TGTGCCAGCAGCTTGACCCAGGGGTCAGATACGCAGTATTTT
once	NA	TRBJ2-3	TRBV10-1	CASSEPPDRLSDTQYF	TGCGCCAGCAGTGAGCCCCCCGACAGGCTATCAGATACGCAGTATTTT
NA	NA	TRBJ2-1	TRBV4-3	CASSQRDWGRTRQFF	TGCGCCAGCAGCCAAAGAGACTGGGGCCGGACCCGGCAGTTCTTC
NA	NA	TRBJ1-5	TRBV19	CASSREGRRGNQPQHF	TGTGCCAGTAGTAGAGAAGGGAGGAGGGGCAATCAGCCCCAGCATTTT
NA	TRBD2	TRBJ2-4	TRBV27	CASSLSGGRGNIQYF	TGTGCCAGCAGTTTATCTGGCGGGAGAGGAAACATTCAGTACTTC
NA	TRBD1	TRBJ1-2	TRBV29-1	CSVEGGQGGGYTF	TGCAGCGTTGAAGGGGGACAGGGGGGTGGCTACACCTTC
NA	NA	TRBJ2-1	TRBV5-1	CASSQPGPISGNEQFF	TGCGCCAGCAGCCAACCGGGCCCAATATCTGGGAATGAGCAGTTCTTC
NA	NA	TRBJ2-1	TRBV6-5	CASSYSGGHEQFF	TGTGCCAGCAGTTATTCGGGGGGCCATGAGCAGTTCTTC
NA	NA	TRBJ1-1	TRBV6-5	CASSLGGVTEAFF	TGTGCCAGCAGTCTAGGGGGGGTAACTGAAGCTTTCTTT
NA	NA	TRBJ1-1	TRBV3-1/TRBV3-2	CASRDLARGTEAFF	TGTGCCAGCAGGGATTTGGCCCGAGGGACTGAAGCTTTCTTT
NA	NA	TRBJ1-2	TRBV6-2/TRBV6-3	CASSLQGYGYTF	TGTGCCAGCAGTCTACAGGGATATGGCTACACCTTC
NA	NA	TRBJ1-1	TRBV24-1	CATSDGADGNTEAFF	TGTGCCACCAGTGATGGGGCAGACGGGAACACTGAAGCTTTCTTT
once	NA	TRBJ2-3	TRBV7-8	CASSPSEATQYF	TGTGCCAGCAGCCCTAGCGAGGCTACGCAGTATTTT
NA	NA	TRBJ1-4	TRBV6-6	CASSYSLEKLFF	TGTGCCAGCAGTTACTCGCTTGAAAAACTGTTTTTT
NA	NA	TRBJ1-2	TRBV28	CASSLRQGLDYGYTF	TGTGCCAGCAGTTTAAGGCAGGGCCTTGACTATGGCTACACCTTC
NA	NA	TRBJ1-1	TRBV20-1	CRASGGVGAFF	TGCAGGGCTAGCGGGGGGGTGGGAGCTTTCTTT
NA	TRBD2	TRBJ2-1	TRBV11-3	CASSLAIAGASYNEQFF	TGTGCCAGCAGCTTAGCTATAGCGGGAGCTTCCTACAATGAGCAGTTCTTC
NA	TRBD2	TRBJ2-3	TRBV30	CAWSHLAGDTDTQYF	TGTGCCTGGAGCCACCTAGCGGGGGACACAGATACGCAGTATTTT
NA	TRBD2	TRBJ2-1	TRBV5-4	CASSLGTSGRNEQFF	TGTGCCAGCAGCTTGGGGACTAGCGGTAGAAATGAGCAGTTCTTC
NA	NA	TRBJ1-5	TRBV6-6	CASRLRRAANQPQHF	TGTGCCAGCCGCCTGCGCAGGGCCGCCAATCAGCCCCAGCATTTT
NA	NA	TRBJ2-7	TRBV4-2	CASSPGEQAPSHSYEQYF	TGTGCCAGCAGCCCCGGGGAACAGGCGCCCTCACATTCCTACGAGCAGTACTTC
NA	TRBD1	TRBJ1-5	TRBV3-1/TRBV3-2	CASSPGQGMAQPQHF	TGTGCCAGCAGCCCCGGACAGGGGATGGCTCAGCCCCAGCATTTT
NA	TRBD1	TRBJ2-5	TRBV11-3	CASSLMAGGTQETQYF	TGTGCCAGCAGCTTAATGGCAGGGGGAACACAAGAGACCCAGTACTTC
NA	TRBD2	TRBJ2-1	TRBV9	CASSVTGLGTNEQFF	TGTGCCAGCAGCGTAACTGGACTAGGGACCAATGAGCAGTTCTTC
few	NA	TRBJ2-7	TRBV9	CASSRDGTFYEQYF	TGTGCCAGCAGCAGGGACGGGACATTCTACGAGCAGTACTTC
NA	TRBD2	TRBJ2-3	TRBV7-2	CASSLGLAGATDTQYF	TGTGCCAGCAGCTTAGGGCTAGCGGGAGCCACAGATACGCAGTATTTT
NA	NA	TRBJ2-5	TRBV28	CASSSPSANSETQYF	TGTGCCAGCAGTTCCCCGAGTGCGAATTCAGAGACCCAGTACTTC
NA	NA	TRBJ2-7	TRBV2	CASGNGRSYEQYF	TGTGCCTCTGGAAATGGGAGGTCCTACGAGCAGTACTTC
NA	NA	TRBJ2-5	TRBV11-3	CASQGPQQETQYF	TGTGCCAGTCAGGGGCCCCAACAAGAGACCCAGTACTTC
NA	NA	TRBJ2-1	TRBV5-6	CASSTSRAHNEQFF	TGTGCCAGCAGTACGAGCCGGGCACACAATGAGCAGTTCTTC
NA	NA	TRBJ2-7	TRBV25-1	CASSEYGGEQYF	TGTGCCAGCAGTGAATACGGGGGCGAGCAGTACTTC
few	NA	TRBJ1-3	TRBV19	CASRIQGAGNTIYF	TGTGCCAGTAGGATACAGGGAGCTGGAAACACCATATATTTT
NA	TRBD1	TRBJ1-4	TRBV30	CAWSAGTGTEKLFF	TGTGCCTGGAGCGCCGGGACAGGGACTGAAAAACTGTTTTTT
NA	TRBD1	TRBJ1-4	TRBV30	CAWSVRGLSEKLFF	TGTGCCTGGAGCGTCAGGGGGCTAAGTGAAAAACTGTTTTTT
NA	NA	TRBJ2-7	TRBV28	CASTPPTGSGEQYF	TGTGCCAGCACCCCTCCCACAGGGTCGGGGGAGCAGTACTTC
NA	NA	TRBJ2-1	TRBV21-1	CASSKEVRYEQFF	TGTGCCAGCAGCAAAGAGGTTAGATATGAGCAGTTCTTC
NA	NA	TRBJ1-1	TRBV11-3	CASSPGGSMNTEAFF	TGTGCCAGCAGCCCGGGCGGGAGCATGAACACTGAAGCTTTCTTT
NA	NA	TRBJ2-3	TRBV21-1	CASSKARLAGGPSTDTQYF	TGTGCCAGCAGCAAAGCCCGACTAGCGGGAGGCCCTAGCACAGATACGCAGTATTTT
NA	NA	TRBJ2-1	TRBV6-1	CASSADGYSSYNEQFF	TGTGCCAGCAGTGCCGACGGGTACAGCTCCTACAATGAGCAGTTCTTC
NA	TRBD2	TRBJ2-2	TRBV7-2	CASSLLPGGSSNTGELFF	TGTGCCAGCAGCTTATTGCCGGGGGGGAGTTCGAACACCGGGGAGCTGTTTTTT
NA	NA	TRBJ2-7	TRBV15	CATSTSLASLATYEQYF	TGTGCCACCAGCACGAGCCTTGCATCGCTAGCCACCTACGAGCAGTACTTC
NA	NA	TRBJ1-2	TRBV27	CASRKTSMTGRYGYTF	TGTGCCAGCAGGAAAACTAGTATGACAGGACGGTATGGCTACACCTTC
NA	NA	TRBJ1-1	TRBV6-6	CASSYLPPNTEAFF	TGTGCCAGCAGTTACTTGCCCCCGAACACTGAAGCTTTCTTT
NA	NA	TRBJ2-5	TRBV5-4	CASSLRAEETQYF	TGTGCCAGCAGCTTGAGAGCTGAAGAGACCCAGTACTTC
NA	NA	TRBJ2-3	TRBV20-1	CSASGPSTDTQYF	TGCAGTGCTAGTGGGCCTAGCACAGATACGCAGTATTTT
NA	NA	TRBJ1-4	TRBV29-1	CSVTGFNEKLFF	TGCAGCGTCACAGGCTTTAATGAAAAACTGTTTTTT
NA	NA	TRBJ1-6	TRBV18	CASSPKRGSYNSPLHF	TGTGCCAGCTCACCAAAACGGGGCTCCTATAATTCACCCCTCCACTTT
NA	TRBD2	TRBJ2-3	TRBV28	CASVLAGAYTSTDTQYF	TGTGCCAGCGTACTAGCGGGAGCCTATACTAGCACAGATACGCAGTATTTT
NA	TRBD2	TRBJ2-5	TRBV15	CATSDQTGLAGGYQETQYF	TGTGCCACCAGCGATCAAACAGGACTAGCGGGAGGTTACCAAGAGACCCAGTACTTC
NA	NA	TRBJ1-4	TRBV4-2	CASSQERQLNEKLFF	TGTGCCAGCAGCCAAGAACGACAGCTTAATGAAAAACTGTTTTTT
NA	TRBD2	TRBJ2-6	TRBV5-3	CARNPSGGRVPGANVLTF	TGTGCCAGAAATCCGTCGGGAGGCAGGGTCCCTGGGGCCAACGTCCTGACTTTC
NA	TRBD1	TRBJ1-1	TRBV18	CASSPPGRGPDTEAFF	TGTGCCAGCTCACCACCTGGCAGGGGGCCGGACACTGAAGCTTTCTTT
few	NA	TRBJ1-1	TRBV5-6	CASSLVDRYTEAFF	TGTGCCAGCAGCTTGGTCGACAGATACACTGAAGCTTTCTTT
few	TRBD1	TRBJ2-7	TRBV5-1	CASSLGLTGAQGSYEQYF	TGCGCCAGCAGCTTGGGTTTAACAGGGGCGCAAGGGTCCTACGAGCAGTACTTC
NA	TRBD2	TRBJ2-2	TRBV7-9	CASSSLAGGGGGTGELFF	TGTGCCAGCAGCTCCCTAGCGGGAGGGGGAGGCGGCACCGGGGAGCTGTTTTTT
NA	NA	TRBJ1-1	TRBV5-6	CASSWGSGNTEAFF	TGTGCCAGCAGCTGGGGTTCGGGGAACACTGAAGCTTTCTTT
NA	NA	TRBJ2-7	TRBV5-1	CASSLQVSYEQYF	TGCGCCAGCAGCTTACAGGTGTCCTACGAGCAGTACTTC
NA	NA	TRBJ2-3	TRBV28	CASSPPVDTQYF	TGTGCCAGCAGTCCGCCGGTGGATACGCAGTATTTT